This passage covers 13 T cell receptor beta chains from one sample sequenced in a study of blood T cell repertoires in COVID-19. Produced via immunoSEQ multiplex PCR; TCRdb's table is partial and in-frame only. The sample lists 97,000 or so clones, around 81% seen once, with over 3.5% in the top ten. The source material was peripheral blood. All receptors come from a man aged 55 to 70 with acute or convalescent COVID-19.

The genes are TRBV5-4 and TRBJ2-6; TRBD1 is a possible D gene (6 bases). Germline V gives CDR1 SGHNT, CDR2 YYREEE (reference sequence). The CDR3 length is 15 residues. Between the trimmed V and J ends, which lost 4 bases and 2 bases, there was a span of 10 bases. The CDR3 is CASSRGQTGANVLTF. CDR3 DNA sequence: TGTGCCAGCAGCCGTGGACAGACTGGGGCCAACGTCCTGACTTTC.

The chain joins TRBV19 to TRBJ1-4; a possible D gene is TRBD1 (5 bases). The length of the CDR3 is 16 residues. Germline V lookup: CDR1 LNHDA, CDR2 SQIVND (reference sequence). The ends were cut back, 6 bases at V and 7 bases at J, with 21 bases in the middle. The CDR3 sequence is CASSQGFGASGEKLFF. CDR3 nucleotide sequence: TGTGCCAGTAGCCAGGGTTTTGGGGCCTCGGGTGAAAAACTGTTTTTT.

The chain couples TRBV6-6 to TRBJ2-1; 7 positions match TRBD2. The CDR3 length is 15 residues. Per the germline V gene, CDR1 is MNHNY and CDR2 is SVGAGI (reference sequence). V lost 6 bases and J lost 8; bases outside the gene matches: 13. CDR3 in DNA: TGTGCCAGCAGACCCCTGGGCGGGAGTCTCGATGAGCAGTTCTTC. This gives the protein CASRPLGGSLDEQFF.

The V gene is TRBV2, the J gene TRBJ2-5; D is perhaps TRBD2 (6 bases). The V gene's germline CDR1 is SNHLY and CDR2 FYNNEI. V shed 8 bases and J shed 2 bases, with 15 bases lying between them. CDR3 length equals 14 residues. The DNA of the CDR3 is TGTGCCAGCCATCCGAGGGAGGTTCAAGAGACCCAGTACTTC. This sequence encodes CASHPREVQETQYF.

The chain has TRBV14 and TRBJ2-3; a weak D match, TRBD2 (6 bases). Trimming cost V 6 bases and J 5 bases, with 15 bases left between them. The CDR3 is 14 amino acids. The germline gives CDR1 SGHDN, CDR2 FVKESK. The CDR3 sequence: CASRPTSRGDTQYF. The CDR3 bases are TGTGCCAGCAGACCCACTAGCCGGGGAGATACGCAGTATTTT.

V gene TRBV10-1 combines with J gene TRBJ2-4; the D gene is possibly TRBD2 (5 bases). Trimming stripped 0 bases from V and 10 bases from J, with 10 bases between. The V gene's germline CDR1 is WNHNN and CDR2 SYGVQD (reference sequence). The CDR3 is 13 amino acids. This CDR3 is CASSESTRGIQYF. CDR3 DNA sequence: TGCGCCAGCAGTGAGTCTACCCGGGGTATTCAGTACTTC.

J is TRBJ2-7 and V is TRBV14; D may be TRBD2 (7 bases). Germline V lookup: CDR1 SGHDN, CDR2 FVKESK. The germline V and J ends were trimmed by 8 bases and 0 bases, with 11 bases remaining between them. This CDR3 is built from 13 residues. The CDR3 region is CASGGALSYEQYF. Here the CDR3 DNA reads TGTGCCAGCGGGGGGGCCCTCTCCTACGAGCAGTACTTC.

A word on this clone: A junction end diverges from the germline sequence, so it may reflect a read error. This rearrangement joins TRBV2 to TRBJ1-1; 7 nucleotides agree with TRBD1. Germline CDR1 is SNHLY and CDR2 is FYNNEI. This CDR3 comprises 13 residues. This chain's CDR3 is CASSGGQHTEAFF. CDR3 coding DNA: TGTGCCAGTAGTGGGGGACAGCACACTGAAGCTTTCTTT.

The chain carries TRBV7-8 and TRBJ2-2; 7 nucleotides line up with TRBD1. This CDR3 comprises 14 residues. Unmatched junction bases numbered 6, after V lost 6 bases and J lost 5 bases. In germline, CDR1 is SGHVS, CDR2 FQNEAQ. The CDR3 DNA sequence: TGTGCCAGCAGAGGTGGCAGGGGGACCGGGGAGCTGTTTTTT. Its translation is CASRGGRGTGELFF.

The gene calls are TRBV5-6 and TRBJ1-2; 7 nucleotides align to TRBD1. This CDR3 has 14 amino acids. V was pared by 4 bases and J by 3 bases, with 6 bases of the junction left unmatched. CDR1 SGHDT and CDR2 YYEEEE come from the germline V gene. This CDR3 reads CASSGIGGDYGYTF. In DNA, the CDR3 is TGTGCCAGCAGCGGGATAGGGGGCGACTATGGCTACACCTTC.

This chain uses TRBV7-9 with TRBJ1-6; TRBD1 is a possible D gene (6 bases). Germline loops: CDR1 SEHNR, CDR2 FQNEAQ (reference sequence). The length of the CDR3 is 13 residues. V was cut by 10 bases and J by 9 bases, with 16 bases left in between. CDR3 coding DNA: TGTGCCACCCGGGAGGGGGTAGTTTCACCCCTCCACTTT. This sequence encodes CATREGVVSPLHF.

V is TRBV7-2 and J is TRBJ1-1; D not certain. Germline CDR1 reads SGHTA; CDR2 reads FQGNSA. CDR3 size: 13 residues. Trimming pared 3 bases from V and 7 bases from J, leaving 12 bases between. This CDR3 reads CASSLGRRVEAFF. CDR3 bases: TGTGCCAGCAGCTTGGGGAGAAGAGTTGAAGCTTTCTTT. Full variable domain (outside the CDR3, taken from reference TRBV7-2 and TRBJ1-1): GAGVSQSPSNKVTEKGKDVELRCDPISGHTALYWYRQSLGQGLEFLIYFQGNSAPDKSGLPSDRFSAERTGGSVSTLTIQRTQQEDSAVYLCASSLGRRVEAFFGQGTRLTVV.

V gene TRBV9 combines with J gene TRBJ2-2, with TRBD1 matching over 11 bases. The germline V gene has CDR1 SGDLS and CDR2 YYNGEE. With V trimmed by 0 bases and J by 3 bases, 1 base remained unmatched. The CDR3 is 16 amino acids. DNA of the CDR3: TGTGCCAGCAGCGTAGCGGGACAGGGGGACACCGGGGAGCTGTTTTTT. Its protein product is CASSVAGQGDTGELFF.